One sample yielded the 16 T cell receptor beta chains listed below, sequenced in a study of blood T cell repertoires in COVID-19. Here immunoSEQ multiplex PCR was the method, and the copy in TCRdb shows in-frame clones only, minus some. The table has fewer than 700,000 clones, roughly nine tenths seen once. Source material: peripheral blood. The receptors derive from a woman between 50 and 59 years old with COVID-19, enrolled during active disease.

The CDR3 bases are TGTGCCAGCAGAACGGGACAGGTCTATGGCTACACCTTC. Residues: CASRTGQVYGYTF. The chain joins TRBV27 to TRBJ1-2, with TRBD1 matching over 8 bases. Germline CDR1 MNHEY, CDR2 SMNVEV (reference sequence). This CDR3 comprises 13 residues. V shed 6 bases and J 4 bases; nucleotides not matched to a gene: 4.

This clone was picked up many times. The gene calls are TRBV6-5 and TRBJ1-2, with D perhaps TRBD1 (5 bases). CDR1 and CDR2 (germline): MNHEY, SVGAGI. With 9 bases removed from V and 4 bases from J, the gap between germline ends came to 18 bases. The CDR3 is 14 residues long. Written as DNA, the CDR3 is TGTGCCAGTGAGAACCGGGACTTCCTCTATGGCTACACCTTC. Protein sequence: CASENRDFLYGYTF.

The rearrangement links TRBV7-3 to TRBJ1-3; possible D gene TRBD1, 5 bases. Germline CDR1 is SGHTA and CDR2 is FQGTGA. The length of the CDR3 is 14 residues. The ends were cut back, 3 bases at V and 4 bases at J, with 10 bases in the middle. CDR3 loop: CASSFGGIGNTIYF. CDR3 nucleotides: TGTGCCAGCAGCTTCGGGGGGATCGGAAACACCATATATTTT.

The sample holds one count of this clone. The J gene is TRBJ2-3, the V gene TRBV7-3; TRBD2 is a possible D gene (7 bases). The V end was cut by 5 bases, the J end by 1 base, with 13 bases between. The CDR3 consists of 15 residues. The germline gives CDR1 SGHTA, CDR2 FQGTGA. CDR3 loop: CASSLRGPGTDTQYF. The CDR3 DNA is TGTGCCAGCAGCCTGCGGGGGCCCGGCACAGATACGCAGTATTTT.

The V and J genes are TRBV10-2 and TRBJ2-5; TRBD1 matches 7 bases. Germline V gives CDR1 WSHSY, CDR2 SAAADI. The CDR3 has 14 amino acids. V shed 7 bases and J 5 bases; nucleotides not matched to a gene: 10. In DNA, the CDR3 is TGCGCCAGCAACCACAGGGGCCCCGAGGAGACCCAGTACTTC. Protein: CASNHRGPEETQYF.

V gene TRBV18 combines with J gene TRBJ2-7; TRBD1 matches at 7 bases. The junction had 5 bases not matched to a gene; V was cut back by 4 bases and J by 5 bases. From germline, CDR1 is KGHSH and CDR2 LQKENI. This CDR3 comprises 13 residues. This CDR3 is CASSLLTGDEQYF. CDR3 bases: TGTGCCAGCTCACTCCTAACAGGGGACGAGCAGTACTTC.

The chain carries TRBV19 and TRBJ1-5; D is undetermined. Germline V gene sequence: CDR1 LNHDA, CDR2 SQIVND (reference sequence). V was shortened by 7 bases and J by 3 bases, with 19 bases between the two germline ends. The CDR3 has 16 amino acids. This chain's CDR3 is CASNWLRGAYNQPQHF. The CDR3 DNA reads as TGTGCCAGTAATTGGCTGCGGGGTGCCTACAATCAGCCCCAGCATTTT.

V usage is TRBV5-1 and J usage is TRBJ1-2; D is perhaps TRBD1 (5 bases). V lost 0 bases, J lost 0 bases, and 9 bases lay in between. The CDR3 sequence is 15 residues long. Germline CDR1 reads SGHRS; CDR2 reads YFSETQ. CDR3 loop: CASSLGGRPNYGYTF. DNA for the CDR3: TGCGCCAGCAGCTTGGGGGGCCGACCTAACTATGGCTACACCTTC.

The V gene is TRBV5-1, the J gene TRBJ2-7; D remains unclear. V was shortened by 7 bases and J by 2 bases, with 13 bases between the two germline ends. This CDR3 region has 13 residues. CDR1 is SGHRS and CDR2 is YFSETQ in the germline V gene. As DNA, the CDR3 is TGCGCCAGCCGACTTGCCCCTCCCTACGAGCAGTACTTC. It encodes CASRLAPPYEQYF.

The J gene is TRBJ1-6, the V gene TRBV5-5, with a possible D match to TRBD1 (5 bases). The CDR3 loop spans 15 amino acids. Germline loops: CDR1 SGHKS, CDR2 YYEKEE (reference sequence). Trimming cost V 7 bases and J 7 bases, with 18 bases left between them. This CDR3 is CASGDVDRWNSPLHF. The CDR3 nucleotides are TGTGCCAGCGGAGATGTAGACAGATGGAATTCACCCCTCCACTTT.

The chain couples TRBV28 to TRBJ2-5, with D possibly being TRBD1 (5 bases). The germline CDR1 and CDR2 sequences are MDHEN and SYDVKM. V was trimmed by 6 bases and J by 1 base, leaving 18 bases between them. This CDR3 region has 16 residues. CDR3 in DNA: TGTGCCAGCAGGACCAATCAGGGTTATCCCCAAGAGACCCAGTACTTC. It codes for CASRTNQGYPQETQYF. The entire variable domain, with the rest obtained from reference TRBV28 and TRBJ2-5, is as follows: DVKVTQSSRYLVKRTGEKVFLECVQDMDHENMFWYRQDPGLGLRLIYFSYDVKMKEKGDIPEGYSVSREKKERFSLILESASTNQTSMYLCASRTNQGYPQETQYFGPGTRLLVL.

The V and J genes are TRBV3-1 (or the pseudogene TRBV3-2) and TRBJ2-5; D may be TRBD2 (6 bases). Trimming removed 1 base from V and 6 bases from J, with 9 bases in between. This CDR3 spans 13 amino acids. Germline CDR1 and CDR2: LGHDT and YNNKEL (reference sequence). CDR3 loop: CASSQGLVKTQYF. CDR3 in DNA: TGTGCCAGCAGCCAAGGACTAGTCAAGACCCAGTACTTC.

The chain links TRBV14 to TRBJ2-6, with TRBD1 matching 8 bases. The CDR3 runs to 17 residues. With 5 bases clipped from V and 0 bases from J, the junction kept 6 bases outside the gene matches. CDR1 is SGHDN, CDR2 FVKESK, per germline. The CDR3 DNA follows: TGTGCCAGCAGCTCGGGACAGGCACTCTCTGGGGCCAACGTCCTGACTTTC. Translating gives CASSSGQALSGANVLTF.

The chain joins TRBV29-1 to TRBJ1-2; a weak D match, TRBD1 (5 bases). The CDR3 contains 17 residues. Germline V gene lookup returns CDR1 SQVTM and CDR2 ANQGSEA. Trimming shortened V by 0 bases and J by 3 bases, and 20 bases separated the two germline ends. The CDR3 nucleotides are TGCAGCGTTGAAGATCCATTGGGCGGGAAGGGGTACTATGGCTACACCTTC. This translates into CSVEDPLGGKGYYGYTF.

The chain is built from TRBV19 and TRBJ2-7, with a tentative D call TRBD2 (5 bases). The germline CDR1 and CDR2 sequences are LNHDA and SQIVND (reference sequence). The germline V and J ends were trimmed by 8 bases and 2 bases, with 13 bases remaining between them. The CDR3 is made up of 13 amino acids. This CDR3 reads CASRTDTTYEQYF. The DNA of the CDR3 is TGTGCCAGTCGGACTGACACAACCTACGAGCAGTACTTC.

The rearrangement joins TRBV6-4 to TRBJ1-1, with 7 bases aligning to TRBD1. This CDR3 is 17 amino acids long. The germline CDR1 and CDR2 sequences are MRHNA and SNTAGT. Germline trimming cut 0 bases from V and 2 bases from J; bases unmatched to any gene: 9. The CDR3 nucleotides read TGTGCCAGCAGTGACTCGAGTCCCGGACAGGCTAACACTGAAGCTTTCTTT. Encoded protein: CASSDSSPGQANTEAFF.